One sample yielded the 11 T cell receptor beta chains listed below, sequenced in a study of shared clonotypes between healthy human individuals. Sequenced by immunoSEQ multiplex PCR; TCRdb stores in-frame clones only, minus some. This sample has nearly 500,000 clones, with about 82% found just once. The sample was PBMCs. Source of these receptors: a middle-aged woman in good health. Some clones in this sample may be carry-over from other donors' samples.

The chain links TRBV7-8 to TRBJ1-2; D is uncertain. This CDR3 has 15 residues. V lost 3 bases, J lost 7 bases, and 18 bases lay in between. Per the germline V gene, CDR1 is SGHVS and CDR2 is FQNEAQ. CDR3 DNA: TGTGCCAGCAGCTTGAGTAGTGGTGTAGGGCTTGGCTACACCTTC. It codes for CASSLSSGVGLGYTF.

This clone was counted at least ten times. CDR3 nucleotides: TGTGCCAGCAGCTCGACTGACAGGGGTGGAAACACCATATATTTT. Translated: CASSSTDRGGNTIYF. The rearrangement links TRBV7-9 to TRBJ1-3, with 8 bases fitting TRBD1. The V gene's germline CDR1 is SEHNR and CDR2 FQNEAQ (reference sequence). V lost 4 bases to trimming and J lost 3 bases; unmatched junction nucleotides: 5. The CDR3 covers 15 residues.

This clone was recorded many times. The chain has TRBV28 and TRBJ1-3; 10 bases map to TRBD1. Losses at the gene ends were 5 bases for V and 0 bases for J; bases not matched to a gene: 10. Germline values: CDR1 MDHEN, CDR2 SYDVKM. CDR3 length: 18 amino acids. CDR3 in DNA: TGTGCCAGCAGTCCTAATCCGGGACAGGGGAGCTCTGGAAACACCATATATTTT. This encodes CASSPNPGQGSSGNTIYF.

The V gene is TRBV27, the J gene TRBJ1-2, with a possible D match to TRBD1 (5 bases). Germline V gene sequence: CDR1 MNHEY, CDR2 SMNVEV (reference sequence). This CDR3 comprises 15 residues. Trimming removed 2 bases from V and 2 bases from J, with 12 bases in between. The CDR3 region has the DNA TGTGCCAGCAGTTTAACGGCAGGGCCCAACTATGGCTACACCTTC. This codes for CASSLTAGPNYGYTF.

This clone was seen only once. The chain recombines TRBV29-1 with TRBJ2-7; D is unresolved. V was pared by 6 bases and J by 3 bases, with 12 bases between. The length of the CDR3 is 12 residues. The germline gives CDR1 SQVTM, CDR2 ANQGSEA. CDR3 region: CSVGHGRYEQYF. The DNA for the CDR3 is TGCAGCGTCGGGCACGGACGCTACGAGCAGTACTTC.

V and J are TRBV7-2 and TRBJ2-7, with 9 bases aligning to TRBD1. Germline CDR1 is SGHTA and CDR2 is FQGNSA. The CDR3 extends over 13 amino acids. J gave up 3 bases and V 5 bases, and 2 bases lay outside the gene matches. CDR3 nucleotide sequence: TGTGCCAGCAGCCGGACAGGGGTCTACGAGCAGTACTTC. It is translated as CASSRTGVYEQYF.

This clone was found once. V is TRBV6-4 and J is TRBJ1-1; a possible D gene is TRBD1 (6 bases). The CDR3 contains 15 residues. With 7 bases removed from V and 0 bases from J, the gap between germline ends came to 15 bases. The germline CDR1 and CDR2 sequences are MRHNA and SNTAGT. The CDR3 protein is CASKTEDSLNTEAFF. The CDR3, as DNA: TGTGCCAGCAAAACCGAGGACAGTTTGAACACTGAAGCTTTCTTT.

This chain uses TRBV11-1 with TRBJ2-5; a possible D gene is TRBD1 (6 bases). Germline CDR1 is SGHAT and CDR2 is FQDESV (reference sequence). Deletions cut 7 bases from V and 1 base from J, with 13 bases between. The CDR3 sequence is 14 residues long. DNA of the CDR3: TGTGCCAGCACCCAAGAGACAGGCCAAGAGACCCAGTACTTC. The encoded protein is CASTQETGQETQYF.

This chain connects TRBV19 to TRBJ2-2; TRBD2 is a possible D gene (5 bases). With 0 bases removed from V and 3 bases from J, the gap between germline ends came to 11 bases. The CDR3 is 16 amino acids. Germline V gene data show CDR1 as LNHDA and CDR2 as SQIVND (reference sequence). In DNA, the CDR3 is TGTGCCAGTAGTATAGATTCACGGGGTGACACCGGGGAGCTGTTTTTT. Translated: CASSIDSRGDTGELFF.

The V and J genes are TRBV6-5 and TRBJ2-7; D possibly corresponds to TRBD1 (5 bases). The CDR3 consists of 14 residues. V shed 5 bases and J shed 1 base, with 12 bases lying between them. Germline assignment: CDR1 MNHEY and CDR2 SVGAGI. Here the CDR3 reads CASSAMRQSYEQYF. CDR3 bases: TGTGCCAGCAGTGCGATGAGACAGTCCTACGAGCAGTACTTC.

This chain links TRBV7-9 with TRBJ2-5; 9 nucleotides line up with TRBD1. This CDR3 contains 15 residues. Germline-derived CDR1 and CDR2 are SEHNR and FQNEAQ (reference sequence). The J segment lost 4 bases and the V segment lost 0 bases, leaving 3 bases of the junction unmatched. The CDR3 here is CASSLAKTGGETQYF. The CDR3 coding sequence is TGTGCCAGCAGCTTAGCGAAGACAGGGGGAGAGACCCAGTACTTC.